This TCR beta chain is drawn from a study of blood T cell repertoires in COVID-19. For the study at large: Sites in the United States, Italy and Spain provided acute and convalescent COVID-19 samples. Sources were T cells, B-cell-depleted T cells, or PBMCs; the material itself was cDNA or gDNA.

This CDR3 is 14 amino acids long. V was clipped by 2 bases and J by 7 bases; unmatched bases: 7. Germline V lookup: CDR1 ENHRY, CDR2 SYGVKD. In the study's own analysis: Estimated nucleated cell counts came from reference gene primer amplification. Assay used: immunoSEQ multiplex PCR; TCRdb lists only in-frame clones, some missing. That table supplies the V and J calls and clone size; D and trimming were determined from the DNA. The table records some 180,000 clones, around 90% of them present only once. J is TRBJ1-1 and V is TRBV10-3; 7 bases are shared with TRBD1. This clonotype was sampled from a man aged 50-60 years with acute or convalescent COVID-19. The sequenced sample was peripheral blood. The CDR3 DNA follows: TGTGCCATCAGTGAGAGCCCCGGACAGGATGAAGCTTTCTTT. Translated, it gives CAISESPGQDEAFF.